The source of this TCR beta chain is a study of blood T cell repertoires in COVID-19. Study as a whole: Whether acute or convalescent, the COVID-19 samples came from the United States, Italy and Spain. PBMCs, B-cell-depleted T cells, or T cells were the source of the cDNA or gDNA that made up the material.

The length of the CDR3 is 17 residues. The junction had 15 bases not matched to a gene; V was cut back by 6 bases and J by 3 bases. Germline V lookup: CDR1 MNHEY, CDR2 SVGEGT. Authors' data handling: Estimates of nucleated cell counts were drawn from the amplification of reference gene primers. The data were produced by immunoSEQ multiplex PCR, yet TCRdb's version contains in-frame clones alone and is incomplete. That table furnishes V, J and clone size, whereas the DNA furnished D and trimming. The sample holds 100,000 to 150,000 clones, about 80% seen once. This chain uses TRBV6-2 or TRBV6-3 with TRBJ2-5; 8 nucleotides match TRBD2. This clonotype was obtained from a man aged 40-50 years with active or convalescent COVID-19. The specimen was peripheral blood. The CDR3 here is CASSPGAGAGAEETQYF. In DNA, the CDR3 is TGTGCCAGCAGCCCCGGAGCGGGAGCGGGGGCCGAAGAGACCCAGTACTTC.